Following are 12 T cell receptor beta chains from one sample sequenced in a study of T cell repertoires in cytomegalovirus infection. Via MiXCR, TCRdb re-called the reads, giving one row per CDR3 protein. The data show approximately 750,000 distinct CDR3 sequences, roughly a third seen once. Sequencing input: PBMCs. The receptors were gathered from a human donor in good health (CMV status not recorded). Some clones in this sample may be carry-over from other donors' samples.

This clonotype was counted between two and nine times. V is TRBV14 and J is TRBJ2-3; D unclear. Deletions cut 3 bases from V and 1 base from J, with 8 bases between. Germline CDR1 reads SGHDN; CDR2 reads FVKESK. The CDR3 is made up of 14 amino acids. CDR3 region: CASSHRMRTDTQYF. The CDR3 DNA is TGTGCCAGCAGCCATAGAATGCGCACAGATACGCAGTATTTT.

V usage is TRBV27 and J usage is TRBJ1-2; D remains unclear. V lost 5 bases to trimming and J lost 7 bases, with 23 bases between them. This CDR3 has 16 amino acids. The germline gives CDR1 MNHEY, CDR2 SMNVEV (reference sequence). The CDR3 nucleotides are TGTGCCAGCAGTGTCAGACGGGGAGACGGGTTGGGTGGCTACACCTTC. Its protein is CASSVRRGDGLGGYTF.

This chain connects TRBV20-1 to TRBJ2-7, with 7 nucleotides matching TRBD1. Germline loops: CDR1 DFQATT, CDR2 SNEGSKA (reference sequence). The J segment lost 2 bases and the V segment lost 3 bases, leaving 7 bases of the junction unmatched. This CDR3 contains 14 residues. Here the CDR3 reads CSASGGQTTYEQYF. The CDR3 region has the DNA TGCAGTGCTAGTGGGGGACAGACAACCTACGAGCAGTACTTC.

As to this clonotype: Because the CDR3 is missing its conserved closing phenylalanine or tryptophan, this is likely a read error. This chain joins TRBV2 and TRBJ2-7; D unresolved. The V end lost 2 bases, the J end lost 0 bases, and 8 bases lay between the germline ends. Germline V gene sequence: CDR1 SNHLY, CDR2 FYNNEI. The CDR3 has 14 amino acids. CDR3: CASSESRSSYEQYL. The CDR3 coding sequence is TGTGCCAGCAGTGAATCTCGCAGCTCCTACGAGCAGTACTTA.

The rearrangement links TRBV11-3 to TRBJ2-2; 9 nucleotides match TRBD1. The CDR3 totals 14 residues. Germline CDR1 reads SGHNT; CDR2 reads YENEEA. The V gene end was trimmed by 8 bases and the J gene end by 8 bases; junction bases not matched to a gene: 9. The CDR3 loop reads CASRPGTGTGELFF. The CDR3 DNA follows: TGTGCCAGCCGCCCCGGGACAGGGACTGGGGAGCTGTTTTTT.

The table lists this clonotype with a few counts. The chain joins TRBV24-1 to TRBJ2-1, with a weak D call TRBD1 (6 bases). Germline V gene sequence: CDR1 KGHDR, CDR2 SFDVKD. V lost 9 bases and J lost 6, with 14 bases in between. CDR3 size: 13 residues. The CDR3 DNA reads TGTGCCACCGAGGGGGAAGTTTCCAATGAGCAGTTCTTC. Translated, it gives CATEGEVSNEQFF.

The V call is TRBV12-3 or TRBV12-4, the J call TRBJ1-1; 8 nucleotides match TRBD1. Trimming cost V 3 bases and J 6 bases; bases outside gene matches: 9. The CDR3 runs 15 residues. The CDR3 spells CASSFPWTGRAEAFF. CDR3 sequence (DNA): TGTGCCAGCAGTTTCCCTTGGACAGGGAGGGCTGAAGCTTTCTTT.

This clonotype has a handful of counts. The V gene is TRBV7-9, the J gene TRBJ2-4; no definite D call. This CDR3 contains 15 residues. The V gene lost 3 bases and the J gene lost 1 base, with 10 bases spanning the gap. Germline V gene lookup returns CDR1 SEHNR and CDR2 FQNEAQ (reference sequence). CDR3 sequence (DNA): TGTGCCAGCAGCTTGGATAGGGTGGCCAAAAACATTCAGTACTTC. This gives the protein CASSLDRVAKNIQYF.

Concerning this clonotype: This CDR3 fails to terminate in the conserved phenylalanine or tryptophan, so it likely reflects a read error. The gene calls are TRBV15 and TRBJ2-1; 7 nucleotides match TRBD2. Per germline, CDR1 LNHNV and CDR2 YYDKDF (reference sequence). The ends lost 8 bases at V and 0 bases at J; junction bases unmatched: 13. The CDR3 runs 17 residues. In DNA form, the CDR3 reads TGTGCCACCTCTCTGGGGCGGGGGACGAGCTCCTACAATGAGCAGTTCTTA. Its translation: CATSLGRGTSSYNEQFL.

This clonotype has more than one count but fewer than ten. The rearrangement uses TRBV6-5 and TRBJ2-3; D is tentatively TRBD1 or TRBD2 (5 bases each). Per the germline V gene, CDR1 is MNHEY and CDR2 is SVGAGI. V lost 10 bases and J 7 bases, leaving 21 bases between the germline ends. CDR3 length equals 14 residues. The CDR3 spells CATQGERPIHTQYF. The CDR3 bases are TGTGCCACCCAAGGGGAGAGACCCATTCATACGCAGTATTTT.

Comment on this clonotype: A much larger clone lies a single base off, so this may be a read error. This chain links TRBV7-2 with TRBJ2-7; D is possibly TRBD1 (6 bases). CDR3 size: 14 residues. CDR1 and CDR2 (germline): SGHTA, FQGNSA. V was shortened by 0 bases and J by 5 bases, with 11 bases between the two germline ends. Here the CDR3 reads CASSLAGQIHEQYF. Here the CDR3 DNA reads TGTGCCAGCAGCTTAGCTGGACAGATCCACGAGCAGTACTTC.

The sample holds a few counts of this clonotype. J is TRBJ1-1 and V is TRBV10-2; D is perhaps TRBD1 (5 bases). Germline values: CDR1 WSHSY, CDR2 SAAADI. The CDR3 is made up of 14 amino acids. Trimming removed 8 bases at V and 0 bases at J, with 13 bases between. CDR3 bases: TGCGCCAGCGGGGGACGGATGATGAACACTGAAGCTTTCTTT. Translation gives CASGGRMMNTEAFF.